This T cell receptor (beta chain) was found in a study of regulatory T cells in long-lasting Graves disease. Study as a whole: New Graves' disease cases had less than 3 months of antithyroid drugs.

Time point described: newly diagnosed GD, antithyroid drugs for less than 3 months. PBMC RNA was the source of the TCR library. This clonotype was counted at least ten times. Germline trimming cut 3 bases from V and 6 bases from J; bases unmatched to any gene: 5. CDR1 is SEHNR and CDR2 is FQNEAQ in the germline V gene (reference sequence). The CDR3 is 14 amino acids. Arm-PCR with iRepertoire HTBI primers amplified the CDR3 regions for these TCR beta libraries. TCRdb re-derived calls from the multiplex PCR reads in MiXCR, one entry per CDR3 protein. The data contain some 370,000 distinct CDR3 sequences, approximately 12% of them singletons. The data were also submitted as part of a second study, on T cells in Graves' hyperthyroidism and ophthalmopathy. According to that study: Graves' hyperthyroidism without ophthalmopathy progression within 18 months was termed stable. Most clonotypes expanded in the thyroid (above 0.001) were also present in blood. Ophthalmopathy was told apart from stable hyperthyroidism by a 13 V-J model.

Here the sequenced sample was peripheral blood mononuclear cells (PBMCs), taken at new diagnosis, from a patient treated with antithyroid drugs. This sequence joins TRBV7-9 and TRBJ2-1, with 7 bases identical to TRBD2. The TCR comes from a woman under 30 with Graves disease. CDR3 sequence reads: CASSLRGSFNEQFF. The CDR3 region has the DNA TGTGCCAGCAGCTTGCGGGGGAGCTTCAATGAGCAGTTCTTC.